The 32 T cell receptor beta chains listed next were all sequenced from one sample in a study of blood T cell repertoires in COVID-19. This table comes from immunoSEQ multiplex PCR, and its TCRdb copy is limited to in-frame clones, with some not included. The sample holds about 98,000 clones, around nine tenths seen once. The sequencing input was peripheral blood. These receptor sequences come from a man aged 45-65 years with acute or convalescent COVID-19.

This clone was seen a handful of times. The chain employs TRBV11-3 and TRBJ2-5; TRBD1 agrees at 8 bases. The CDR3 totals 16 residues. Germline trimming cut 4 bases from V and 2 bases from J; bases unmatched to any gene: 9. Per the germline V gene, CDR1 is SGHNT and CDR2 is YENEEA. CDR3 in amino acids: CASSSPVQGEQETQYF. CDR3 coding DNA: TGTGCCAGCAGCTCACCCGTACAGGGGGAACAAGAGACCCAGTACTTC.

This chain joins TRBV2 and TRBJ2-5; the D gene is possibly TRBD1 (6 bases). Germline CDR1 is SNHLY and CDR2 is FYNNEI. CDR3 length equals 14 residues. Trimming took 6 bases from V and 4 from J, leaving 15 bases between them. CDR3: CASRPGARGETQYF. The CDR3, as DNA: TGTGCCAGCAGGCCAGGGGCCCGGGGAGAGACCCAGTACTTC.

This clone was seen more than once but under ten times. The CDR3 region is CASSDWRGQVSGNTIYF. For the CDR3, the DNA is TGTGCCAGCAGCGATTGGAGGGGGCAAGTCTCTGGAAACACCATATATTTT. The chain couples TRBV5-8 to TRBJ1-3, with 7 bases aligning to TRBD1. With 4 bases clipped from V and 0 bases from J, the junction kept 10 bases outside the gene matches. The germline V gene encodes CDR1 SGHTS and CDR2 YDEGEE. The CDR3 sequence is 17 residues long.

The chain links TRBV10-3 to TRBJ1-6; D perhaps matches TRBD1 (5 bases). Germline assignment: CDR1 ENHRY and CDR2 SYGVKD. The CDR3 is made up of 15 amino acids. Between the trimmed V and J ends, which lost 5 bases and 7 bases, there was a span of 15 bases. Here the CDR3 DNA reads TGTGCCATCAGTCCCGCCGGGACTGGGAATTCACCCCTCCACTTT. Its translation: CAISPAGTGNSPLHF.

The CDR3 sequence: CASSETGTSYNEQFF. CDR3 nucleotides: TGCGCCAGCAGCGAGACCGGGACTAGCTACAATGAGCAGTTCTTC. V gene TRBV4-1 combines with J gene TRBJ2-1; TRBD2 matches at 8 bases. The CDR3 runs 15 residues. V lost 5 bases to trimming and J lost 3 bases; unmatched junction nucleotides: 6. Germline CDR1 reads MGHRA; CDR2 reads YSYEKL.

The V call is TRBV18, the J call TRBJ1-6, with D possibly matching TRBD1 (5 bases). V was pared by 4 bases and J by 3 bases, with 7 bases between. CDR3 size: 14 residues. CDR1 is KGHSH and CDR2 is LQKENI in the germline V gene. The CDR3 reads CASSLDSYNSPLHF. In nucleotides, the CDR3 is TGTGCCAGCTCACTAGACAGCTATAATTCACCCCTCCACTTT. Looking up the rest from reference TRBV18 and TRBJ1-6 gives the full variable domain: NAGVMQNPRHLVRRRGQEARLRCSPMKGHSHVYWYRQLPEEGLKFMVYLQKENIIDESGMPKERFSAEFPKEGPSILRIQQVVRGDSAAYFCASSLDSYNSPLHFGNGTRLTVT.

This chain uses TRBV4-1 with TRBJ1-1, with 8 bases aligning to TRBD1. Germline V CDR1 and CDR2: MGHRA, YSYEKL. Trimming cost V 0 bases and J 4 bases; bases outside gene matches: 4. The CDR3 is 15 residues long. As DNA, the CDR3 is TGCGCCAGCAGCCAAGAGACAGGGGACCTCACTGAAGCTTTCTTT. Translating gives CASSQETGDLTEAFF.

The V gene is TRBV4-1, the J gene TRBJ2-7; D remains unclear. Germline loops: CDR1 MGHRA, CDR2 YSYEKL. The CDR3 contains 14 residues. The V gene lost 4 bases and the J gene lost 0 bases, with 10 bases spanning the gap. CDR3 in DNA: TGCGCCAGCAGCCTAGGAGACTCCTCCTACGAGCAGTACTTC. This gives the protein CASSLGDSSYEQYF.

The rearrangement links TRBV7-7 to TRBJ2-5; a weak D match, TRBD1 (6 bases). The CDR3 loop spans 13 amino acids. Between the trimmed V and J ends, which lost 4 bases and 3 bases, there was a span of 9 bases. Per germline, CDR1 SSHAT and CDR2 FNYEAQ (reference sequence). CDR3: CASSSRTEETQYF. The CDR3 nucleotides read TGTGCCAGCAGCTCCCGGACAGAAGAGACCCAGTACTTC.

This clone was counted between two and nine times. The gene calls are TRBV4-1 and TRBJ2-6, with TRBD2 matching 7 bases. Germline assignment: CDR1 MGHRA and CDR2 YSYEKL. After removal of 2 bases from V and 2 bases from J, the junction contained 9 bases not matched to a gene. The CDR3 is 18 amino acids. CDR3 residues: CASSQTRTRGAGANVLTF. The CDR3 nucleotides are TGCGCCAGCAGCCAAACCCGGACCCGGGGGGCTGGGGCCAACGTCCTGACTTTC.

The chain has TRBV6-5 and TRBJ2-7, with TRBD1 as a possible D gene (6 bases). Germline V gene lookup returns CDR1 MNHEY and CDR2 SVGAGI. V lost 1 base to trimming and J lost 8 bases, with 12 bases between them. This CDR3 is 13 amino acids long. The CDR3 DNA reads as TGTGCCAGCAGTTACTTGATTGGGGGCCAGCAGTACTTC. This sequence encodes CASSYLIGGQQYF.

The rearrangement uses TRBV5-4 and TRBJ2-1; TRBD2 matches at 12 bases. With V trimmed by 4 bases and J by 7 bases, 9 bases remained unmatched. CDR1 SGHNT and CDR2 YYREEE come from the germline V gene (reference sequence). The CDR3 has 16 residues. The CDR3 here is CASSRETSGSLNEQFF. The CDR3 bases are TGTGCCAGCAGCCGAGAGACTAGCGGGAGTTTGAATGAGCAGTTCTTC.

This clone was seen only once. This chain links TRBV6-5 with TRBJ2-7; TRBD1 aligns across 8 bases. This CDR3 is 13 amino acids long. Looked up from germline, CDR1 is MNHEY and CDR2 is SVGAGI. With 2 bases clipped from V and 5 bases from J, the junction kept 2 bases outside the gene matches. The CDR3, as DNA: TGTGCCAGCAGTTACCAGACAGGGGACGAGCAGTACTTC. Amino acids: CASSYQTGDEQYF.

This chain links TRBV10-3 with TRBJ2-7; 7 bases line up with TRBD1. With V trimmed by 6 bases and J by 4 bases, 9 bases remained unmatched. This CDR3 has 14 residues. Germline CDR1 ENHRY, CDR2 SYGVKD. CDR3 in amino acids: CAIRTTGTDYEQYF. In nucleotides, the CDR3 is TGTGCCATCAGAACGACCGGGACAGATTACGAGCAGTACTTC.

CDR3 sequence: CASSEPGLAAGELFF. The DNA for the CDR3 is TGTGCCAGCAGCGAACCGGGACTAGCGGCCGGGGAGCTGTTTTTT. The chain carries TRBV7-9 and TRBJ2-2, with 11 positions matching TRBD2. This CDR3 contains 15 residues. In germline, CDR1 is SEHNR, CDR2 FQNEAQ (reference sequence). The V gene end was trimmed by 5 bases and the J gene end by 6 bases; junction bases not matched to a gene: 5.

This clone came up a few times. The rearrangement uses TRBV5-1 and TRBJ2-7, with 7 positions matching TRBD2. Germline V lookup: CDR1 SGHRS, CDR2 YFSETQ. Trimming at V came to 4 bases and at J to 1 base, leaving 5 bases not matched to a gene. The CDR3 is 14 amino acids. DNA of the CDR3: TGCGCCAGCAGCCATACTAGCGCATCCTACGAGCAGTACTTC. Its translation: CASSHTSASYEQYF.

In this sample, this clone turned up a few times. V is TRBV5-8 and J is TRBJ1-5; D not resolved. CDR3 size: 15 residues. Deletions cut 1 base from V and 0 bases from J, with 8 bases between. CDR1 is SGHTS and CDR2 is YDEGEE in the germline V gene. Here the CDR3 reads CASSLKANSNQPQHF. The CDR3 region has the DNA TGTGCCAGCAGCTTGAAAGCGAATAGCAATCAGCCCCAGCATTTT.

This clone was seen a handful of times. The chain joins TRBV6-5 to TRBJ1-5; TRBD1 is a possible D gene (6 bases). Looked up from germline, CDR1 is MNHEY and CDR2 is SVGAGI. The CDR3 contains 15 residues. V was cut by 6 bases and J by 2 bases, with 14 bases left in between. The CDR3 spells CASRPARGGNQPQHF. The CDR3 coding sequence is TGTGCCAGCAGACCAGCCAGGGGAGGCAATCAGCCCCAGCATTTT.

This chain links TRBV7-2 with TRBJ2-1; weak D call: TRBD2 (6 bases). The length of the CDR3 is 13 residues. The V gene lost 1 base and the J gene lost 10 bases, with 11 bases spanning the gap. Germline V lookup: CDR1 SGHTA, CDR2 FQGNSA. CDR3 in DNA: TGTGCCAGCAGCTTAGACGGGAGAGGGGAGCAGTTCTTC. It yields the protein CASSLDGRGEQFF.

The chain combines TRBV18 with TRBJ2-7, with D perhaps TRBD1 (6 bases). Looked up from germline, CDR1 is KGHSH and CDR2 is LQKENI. The CDR3 has 14 residues. V was trimmed by 1 base and J by 2 bases, leaving 9 bases between them. The chain's CDR3 is CASSPRTEAYEQYF. DNA for the CDR3: TGTGCCAGCTCACCACGGACAGAAGCCTACGAGCAGTACTTC.

The chain has TRBV27 and TRBJ2-4; D is unresolved. The CDR3 runs to 13 residues. V lost 2 bases and J 5 bases, leaving 7 bases between the germline ends. Germline CDR1 reads MNHEY; CDR2 reads SMNVEV (reference sequence). This CDR3 is CASSLNSQNIQYF. The CDR3 coding sequence is TGTGCCAGCAGTTTAAACAGTCAAAACATTCAGTACTTC.

The rearrangement joins TRBV9 to TRBJ2-1, with 12 bases fitting TRBD2. This CDR3 has 15 amino acids. Germline values: CDR1 SGDLS, CDR2 YYNGEE. Trimming took 3 bases from V and 4 from J; bases not matched to a gene: 2. CDR3: CASSELAGGYNEQFF. In DNA form, the CDR3 reads TGTGCCAGCAGCGAACTAGCGGGAGGATACAATGAGCAGTTCTTC.

The chain recombines TRBV5-1 with TRBJ2-1, with 8 bases aligning to TRBD2. Germline CDR1 reads SGHRS; CDR2 reads YFSETQ. V shed 0 bases, J shed 5 bases, and the junction held 1 base outside the gene matches. The CDR3 runs to 14 residues. DNA of the CDR3: TGCGCCAGCAGCTTGGTAGCGGGAAACAATGAGCAGTTCTTC. Residues: CASSLVAGNNEQFF.

This chain connects TRBV7-3 to TRBJ1-1; D is possibly TRBD1 (6 bases). V shed 3 bases and J shed 0 bases, with 11 bases lying between them. This CDR3 contains 15 residues. The V gene's germline CDR1 is SGHTA and CDR2 FQGTGA. The chain's CDR3 is CASSFGQGLNTEAFF. CDR3 bases: TGTGCCAGCAGCTTTGGGCAGGGGCTGAACACTGAAGCTTTCTTT.

This clone has only a few counts. The gene calls are TRBV18 and TRBJ1-1, with D possibly TRBD1 on 6 matching bases. The germline V and J ends were trimmed by 5 bases and 1 base, with 11 bases remaining between them. This CDR3 contains 14 residues. Germline loops: CDR1 KGHSH, CDR2 LQKENI. The DNA for the CDR3 is TGTGCCAGCTCATCCGGGACATGGAACACTGAAGCTTTCTTT. This codes for CASSSGTWNTEAFF.

The count of this clone is one. The chain has TRBV28 and TRBJ2-1; the D is unclear. CDR1 is MDHEN, CDR2 SYDVKM, per germline. Trimming removed 1 base at V and 6 bases at J, with 10 bases between. There are 14 residues in the CDR3. The CDR3 DNA is TGTGCCAGCAGTTTATCCCCCAGTACCAATGAGCAGTTCTTC. Translating gives CASSLSPSTNEQFF.

This chain joins TRBV2 and TRBJ2-2; the D gene is possibly TRBD2 (5 bases). The CDR3 length is 16 residues. Between the trimmed V and J ends, which lost 9 bases and 2 bases, there was a span of 19 bases. Germline CDR1 reads SNHLY; CDR2 reads FYNNEI. The CDR3 here is CARSPAGGSNTGELFF. Written as DNA, the CDR3 is TGTGCCAGGTCTCCCGCCGGCGGGTCCAACACCGGGGAGCTGTTTTTT.

The J gene is TRBJ2-7, the V gene TRBV2; 14 positions agree with TRBD2. Germline V lookup: CDR1 SNHLY, CDR2 FYNNEI. V was clipped by 4 bases and J by 4 bases; unmatched bases: 6. The CDR3 is made up of 16 amino acids. The CDR3 protein is CASSGFGTSGSYEQYF. Written as DNA, the CDR3 is TGTGCCAGCAGTGGGTTTGGGACTAGCGGGAGTTACGAGCAGTACTTC.

The gene calls are TRBV7-2 and TRBJ2-1; TRBD2 matches 12 bases. With V trimmed by 2 bases and J by 7 bases, 9 bases remained unmatched. The CDR3 is made up of 17 amino acids. Germline V gene sequence: CDR1 SGHTA, CDR2 FQGNSA. CDR3 bases: TGTGCCAGCAGCTTACTGGCGACTAGCGGGAGATTGAATGAGCAGTTCTTC. It translates to CASSLLATSGRLNEQFF. Using reference TRBV7-2 and TRBJ2-1 for the parts outside the CDR3, the full variable domain is GAGVSQSPSNKVTEKGKDVELRCDPISGHTALYWYRQSLGQGLEFLIYFQGNSAPDKSGLPSDRFSAERTGGSVSTLTIQRTQQEDSAVYLCASSLLATSGRLNEQFFGPGTRLTVL.

The CDR3 DNA reads TGCGCCAGCAGTCCTTCAGGGTCCGGGTCTAGCACTGAAGCTTTCTTT. As protein: CASSPSGSGSSTEAFF. This chain joins TRBV5-1 and TRBJ1-1; D possibly corresponds to TRBD1 (5 bases). Trimming cost V 5 bases and J 4 bases, with 21 bases left between them. The CDR3 has 16 amino acids. Germline V gives CDR1 SGHRS, CDR2 YFSETQ.

This clone was found once. The CDR3 DNA follows: TGTGCCAGCAGGGTTTACAGGAATAGCAATCAGCCCCAGCATTTT. Its translation is CASRVYRNSNQPQHF. The gene calls are TRBV6-5 and TRBJ1-5, with D possibly matching TRBD1 (5 bases). The CDR3 loop spans 15 amino acids. Germline loops: CDR1 MNHEY, CDR2 SVGAGI. V was shortened by 6 bases and J by 0 bases, with 12 bases between the two germline ends.

The chain is built from TRBV2 and TRBJ1-2; no clear D. The CDR3 is made up of 16 amino acids. Trimming cost V 0 bases and J 0 bases, with 11 bases left between them. CDR1 and CDR2 from the germline V gene are SNHLY and FYNNEI. CDR3 residues: CASSEAGRRANYGYTF. The DNA for the CDR3 is TGTGCCAGCAGTGAAGCTGGGAGACGAGCTAACTATGGCTACACCTTC. Full variable domain (rest looked up from reference TRBV2 and TRBJ1-2): EPEVTQTPSHQVTQMGQEVILRCVPISNHLYFYWYRQILGQKVEFLVSFYNNEISEKSEIFDDQFSVERPDGSNFTLKIRSTKLEDSAMYFCASSEAGRRANYGYTFGSGTRLTVV.